A single sample gave rise to the 14 T cell receptor beta chains below, sequenced in a study of Ad26.COV2.S vaccination and SARS-CoV-2 variants. The protocol was immunoSEQ multiplex PCR, while the TCRdb copy is restricted to in-frame clones and leaves out a portion. Counted here are 400,000 to 500,000 clones, approximately 88% occurring once; the ten biggest clones make up around 3.6%. The treatment denotes: around 19 received Ad26.COV2.S at low or high dose, single or two shots; 5 received placebo; per-sample allocation not given. Each sample was drawn 63 days after the first injection (of vaccine or placebo). The source material was peripheral blood, sampled in a trial of Ad26.COV2.S vaccine versus placebo. The source of these receptors is a person between 18 and 65 years old who received the Ad26.COV2.S COVID-19 vaccine or a placebo.

The rearrangement uses TRBV25-1 and TRBJ1-6; tentatively, D is TRBD1 (5 bases). This CDR3 has 14 amino acids. Trimming stripped 5 bases from V and 2 bases from J, with 7 bases between. Germline V gene data show CDR1 as MGHDK and CDR2 as SYGVNS. The CDR3 sequence: CASSLRAYNSPLHF. Written as DNA, the CDR3 is TGTGCCAGCAGTCTCAGGGCCTATAATTCACCCCTCCACTTT.

This chain uses TRBV5-5 with TRBJ2-2, with D tentatively TRBD1 (5 bases). CDR1 SGHKS and CDR2 YYEKEE come from the germline V gene (reference sequence). The CDR3 covers 15 residues. The V end lost 3 bases, the J end lost 2 bases, and 11 bases lay between the germline ends. The CDR3 DNA reads as TGTGCCAGCAGCTCACAGACAGTTAACACCGGGGAGCTGTTTTTT. Protein product: CASSSQTVNTGELFF.

The chain has TRBV27 and TRBJ2-1; 11 nucleotides match TRBD2. Per germline, CDR1 MNHEY and CDR2 SMNVEV (reference sequence). The CDR3 totals 15 residues. With 2 bases clipped from V and 4 bases from J, the junction kept 1 base outside the gene matches. The CDR3 sequence is CASSLGTSGYNEQFF. CDR3 coding DNA: TGTGCCAGCAGTTTAGGGACTAGCGGTTACAATGAGCAGTTCTTC.

This chain connects TRBV10-3 to TRBJ2-7; a possible D gene is TRBD1 (5 bases). CDR1 and CDR2 from the germline V gene are ENHRY and SYGVKD. Trimming took off 7 bases at V and 4 bases at J, with 11 bases between the two ends. CDR3 length equals 12 residues. The CDR3 DNA follows: TGTGCCATCAAAGGGGTAGGGTACGAGCAGTACTTC. Its protein product is CAIKGVGYEQYF.

This clone showed up just once. The rearrangement uses TRBV3-1 (or the pseudogene TRBV3-2) and TRBJ1-2, with 11 bases that match TRBD1. Germline lookup yields CDR1 LGHDT and CDR2 YNNKEL (reference sequence). The CDR3 loop spans 16 amino acids. J was trimmed by 4 bases and V by 4 bases; bases with no gene match: 8. CDR3: CASSPVGQGGTYGYTF. CDR3 nucleotide sequence: TGTGCCAGCAGCCCTGTGGGACAGGGGGGAACCTATGGCTACACCTTC.

The chain recombines TRBV7-2 with TRBJ2-3; a weak D match, TRBD2 (5 bases). This CDR3 is built from 16 residues. The germline gives CDR1 SGHTA, CDR2 FQGNSA. Trimming left V 2 bases short and J 14 bases short, with 26 bases between. The CDR3 loop is CASSLRGDYTARGSYF. The CDR3 nucleotides are TGTGCCAGCAGCTTAAGAGGAGACTATACCGCAAGAGGGTCGTATTTT. The variable domain in full, with the rest retrieved from reference TRBV7-2 and TRBJ2-3, is GAGVSQSPSNKVTEKGKDVELRCDPISGHTALYWYRQSLGQGLEFLIYFQGNSAPDKSGLPSDRFSAERTGGSVSTLTIQRTQQEDSAVYLCASSLRGDYTARGSYFGPGTRLTVL.

The chain recombines TRBV19 with TRBJ2-5, with D tentatively TRBD1 (6 bases). This CDR3 spans 13 amino acids. The germline V gene encodes CDR1 LNHDA and CDR2 SQIVND (reference sequence). Trimming stripped 4 bases from V and 5 bases from J, with 11 bases between. CDR3 loop: CASSTTGWETQYF. CDR3 coding DNA: TGTGCCAGTAGTACTACAGGGTGGGAGACCCAGTACTTC.

The chain couples TRBV5-1 to TRBJ1-1; D is perhaps TRBD1 (6 bases). Trimming removed 9 bases from V and 1 base from J, with 13 bases in between. This CDR3 comprises 13 residues. The germline gives CDR1 SGHRS, CDR2 YFSETQ. For the CDR3, the DNA is TGCGCCACCGGACCGACAGGGAACACTGAAGCTTTCTTT. It is translated as CATGPTGNTEAFF.

This clone has just one count. This chain joins TRBV9 and TRBJ2-7, with D possibly matching TRBD2 (6 bases). With 4 bases removed from V and 1 base from J, the gap between germline ends came to 12 bases. This CDR3 has 14 residues. Germline V gives CDR1 SGDLS, CDR2 YYNGEE. In nucleotides, the CDR3 is TGTGCCAGCAGCTGGCGGGACGGATCCTACGAGCAGTACTTC. Protein sequence: CASSWRDGSYEQYF. The variable domain in full, completed from reference TRBV9 and TRBJ2-7, reads DSGVTQTPKHLITATGQRVTLRCSPRSGDLSVYWYQQSLDQGLQFLIQYYNGEERAKGNILERFSAQQFPDLHSELNLSSLELGDSALYFCASSWRDGSYEQYFGPGTRLTVT.

This chain joins TRBV4-2 and TRBJ2-3, with D perhaps matching TRBD1 or TRBD2 (6 bases each). The CDR3 spans 17 residues. V lost 2 bases and J lost 3, with 18 bases in between. The germline gives CDR1 LGHNA, CDR2 YNFKEQ. In DNA, the CDR3 is TGTGCCAGCAGCCAACACTTACAGGGAGGAAGGACAGATACGCAGTATTTT. Encoded protein: CASSQHLQGGRTDTQYF.

This clone was detected a few times. The chain recombines TRBV6-1 with TRBJ1-5; no clear D. The CDR3 extends over 12 amino acids. Trimming shortened V by 2 bases and J by 7 bases, and 6 bases separated the two germline ends. In germline, CDR1 is MNHNS, CDR2 SASEGT. The CDR3 sequence is CASSESGQPQHF. As DNA, the CDR3 is TGTGCCAGCAGTGAAAGTGGCCAGCCCCAGCATTTT.

This sequence joins TRBV27 and TRBJ1-2; possible D gene TRBD1, 6 bases. Trimming pared 6 bases from V and 3 bases from J, leaving 11 bases between. This CDR3 has 13 residues. Germline CDR1 MNHEY, CDR2 SMNVEV (reference sequence). As DNA, the CDR3 is TGTGCCAGCAGGTTCGGGACACACTATGGCTACACCTTC. This encodes CASRFGTHYGYTF.

The gene calls are TRBV4-1 and TRBJ2-1; maybe TRBD1 (6 bases). This CDR3 comprises 16 residues. Germline CDR1 reads MGHRA; CDR2 reads YSYEKL. The V end lost 0 bases, the J end lost 3 bases, and 12 bases lay between the germline ends. As DNA, the CDR3 is TGCGCCAGCAGCCAAGATCGCAGGGGTAACTACAATGAGCAGTTCTTC. This encodes CASSQDRRGNYNEQFF.

The chain links TRBV18 to TRBJ2-7; possibly TRBD1 or TRBD2 for D (5 bases each). CDR1 and CDR2 from the germline V gene are KGHSH and LQKENI. The CDR3 sequence is 13 residues long. Trimming removed 9 bases at V and 6 bases at J, with 18 bases between. The CDR3: CASRPGLGVEQYF. Written as DNA, the CDR3 is TGTGCCAGTCGGCCGGGATTAGGGGTCGAGCAGTACTTC.